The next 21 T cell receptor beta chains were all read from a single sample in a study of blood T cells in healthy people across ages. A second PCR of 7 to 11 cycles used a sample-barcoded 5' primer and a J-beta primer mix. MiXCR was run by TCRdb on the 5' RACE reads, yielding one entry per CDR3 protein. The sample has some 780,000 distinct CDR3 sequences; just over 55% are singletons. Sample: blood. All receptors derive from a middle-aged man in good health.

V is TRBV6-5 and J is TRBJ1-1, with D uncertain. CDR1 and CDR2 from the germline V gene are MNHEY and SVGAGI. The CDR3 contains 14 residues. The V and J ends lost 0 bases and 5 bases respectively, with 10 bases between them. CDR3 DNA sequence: TGTGCCAGCAGTTACTCGGTGGTGGAGACTGAAGCTTTCTTT. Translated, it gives CASSYSVVETEAFF.

CDR3 amino acids: CSARGGQPGEQFF. CDR3 nucleotides: TGCAGTGCTAGAGGGGGCCAGCCCGGTGAGCAGTTCTTC. The chain employs TRBV20-1 and TRBJ2-1, with TRBD1 as a possible D gene (5 bases). Germline lookup yields CDR1 DFQATT and CDR2 SNEGSKA (reference sequence). V gave up 1 base and J gave up 9 bases, with 13 bases separating them. CDR3 size: 13 residues.

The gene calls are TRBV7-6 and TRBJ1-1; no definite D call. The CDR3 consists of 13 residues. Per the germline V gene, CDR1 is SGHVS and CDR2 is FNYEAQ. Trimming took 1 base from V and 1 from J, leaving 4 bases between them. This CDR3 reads CASSLVKNTEAFF. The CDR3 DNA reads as TGTGCCAGCAGCTTAGTGAAGAACACTGAAGCTTTCTTT.

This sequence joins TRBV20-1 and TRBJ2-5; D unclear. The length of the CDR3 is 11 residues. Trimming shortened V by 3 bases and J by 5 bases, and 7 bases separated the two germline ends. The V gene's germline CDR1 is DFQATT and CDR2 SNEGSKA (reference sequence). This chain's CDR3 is CSASFPETQYF. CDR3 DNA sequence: TGCAGTGCTAGTTTTCCGGAGACCCAGTACTTC.

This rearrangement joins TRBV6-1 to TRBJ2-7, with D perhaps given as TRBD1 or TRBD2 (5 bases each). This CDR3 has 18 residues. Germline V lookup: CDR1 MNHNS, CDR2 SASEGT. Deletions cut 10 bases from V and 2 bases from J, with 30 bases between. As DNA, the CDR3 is TGTGCCACCAGCCGTGGGGTACCGGGGACCGGTTTAACCTACGAGCAGTACTTC. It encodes CATSRGVPGTGLTYEQYF.

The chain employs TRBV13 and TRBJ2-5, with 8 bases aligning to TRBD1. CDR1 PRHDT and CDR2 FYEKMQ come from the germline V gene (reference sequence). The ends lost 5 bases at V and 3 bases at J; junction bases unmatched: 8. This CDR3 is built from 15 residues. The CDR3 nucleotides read TGTGCCAGCAGCACCCTCGGGACAGGAAAAGAGACCCAGTACTTC. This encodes CASSTLGTGKETQYF.

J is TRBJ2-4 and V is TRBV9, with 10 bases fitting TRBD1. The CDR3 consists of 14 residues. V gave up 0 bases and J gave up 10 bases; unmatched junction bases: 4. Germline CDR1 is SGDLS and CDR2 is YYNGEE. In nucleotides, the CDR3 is TGTGCCAGCAGCGTAGGGGGGACAGGGGAAATTCAGTACTTC. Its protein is CASSVGGTGEIQYF.

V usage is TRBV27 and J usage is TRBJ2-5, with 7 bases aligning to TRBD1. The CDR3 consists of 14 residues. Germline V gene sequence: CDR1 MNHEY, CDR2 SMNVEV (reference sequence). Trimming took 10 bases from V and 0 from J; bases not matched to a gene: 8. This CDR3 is CATATGLYQETQYF. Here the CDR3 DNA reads TGTGCCACCGCGACAGGGCTCTACCAAGAGACCCAGTACTTC.

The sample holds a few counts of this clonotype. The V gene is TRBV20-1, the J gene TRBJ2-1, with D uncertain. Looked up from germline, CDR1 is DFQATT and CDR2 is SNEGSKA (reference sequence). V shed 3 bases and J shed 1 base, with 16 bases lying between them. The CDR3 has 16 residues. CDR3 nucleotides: TGCAGTGCTAGTCGGTATCGTAGAGCGTCCTACAATGAGCAGTTCTTC. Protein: CSASRYRRASYNEQFF.

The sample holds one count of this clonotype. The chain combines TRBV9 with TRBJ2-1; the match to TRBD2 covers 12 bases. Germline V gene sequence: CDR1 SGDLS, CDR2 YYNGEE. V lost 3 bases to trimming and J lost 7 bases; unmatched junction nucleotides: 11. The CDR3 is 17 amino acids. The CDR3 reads CASSATQGLAGGNEQFF. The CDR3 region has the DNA TGTGCCAGCAGCGCGACCCAAGGGCTAGCGGGGGGGAATGAGCAGTTCTTC.

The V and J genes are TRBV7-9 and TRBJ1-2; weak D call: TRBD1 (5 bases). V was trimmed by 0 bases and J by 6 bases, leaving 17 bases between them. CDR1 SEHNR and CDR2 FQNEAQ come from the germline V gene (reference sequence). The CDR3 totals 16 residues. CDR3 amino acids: CASSLAGTGRFDGYTF. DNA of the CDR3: TGTGCCAGCAGCTTAGCGGGGACGGGCCGATTCGATGGCTACACCTTC.

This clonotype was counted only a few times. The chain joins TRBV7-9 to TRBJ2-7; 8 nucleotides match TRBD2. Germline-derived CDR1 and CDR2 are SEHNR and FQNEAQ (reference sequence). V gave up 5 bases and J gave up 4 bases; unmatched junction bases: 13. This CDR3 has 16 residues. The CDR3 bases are TGTGCCAGCAGCCCCACGGGATGGAGCGGGAGTTACGAGCAGTACTTC. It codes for CASSPTGWSGSYEQYF.

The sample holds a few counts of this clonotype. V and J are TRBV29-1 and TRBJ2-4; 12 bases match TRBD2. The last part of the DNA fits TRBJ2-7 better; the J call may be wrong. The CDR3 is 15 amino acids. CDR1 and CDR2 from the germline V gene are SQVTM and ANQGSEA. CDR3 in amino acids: CSVDLTSGSSDEQYF. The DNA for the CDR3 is TGCAGCGTTGACCTGACTAGCGGGAGCAGTGACGAGCAGTACTTC.

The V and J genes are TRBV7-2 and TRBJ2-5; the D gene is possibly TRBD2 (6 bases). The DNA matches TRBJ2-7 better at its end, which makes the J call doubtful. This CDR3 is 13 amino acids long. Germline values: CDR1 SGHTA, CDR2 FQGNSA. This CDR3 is CASTFRDFPEQYF. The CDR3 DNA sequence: TGTGCCAGCACCTTCCGGGACTTCCCCGAGCAGTACTTC.

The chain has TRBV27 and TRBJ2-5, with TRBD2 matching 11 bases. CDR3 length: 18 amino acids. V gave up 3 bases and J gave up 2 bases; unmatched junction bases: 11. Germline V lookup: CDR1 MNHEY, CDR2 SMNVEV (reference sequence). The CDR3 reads CASSFLTPGTSGQETQYF. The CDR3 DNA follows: TGTGCCAGCAGTTTTCTCACCCCCGGGACTAGCGGACAAGAGACCCAGTACTTC.

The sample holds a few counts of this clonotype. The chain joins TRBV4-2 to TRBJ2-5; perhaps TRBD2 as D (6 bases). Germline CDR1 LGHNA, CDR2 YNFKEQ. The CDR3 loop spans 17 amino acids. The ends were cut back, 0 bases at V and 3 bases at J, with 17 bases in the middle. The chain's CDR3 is CASSQDSWGGGEETQYF. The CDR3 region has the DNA TGTGCCAGCAGCCAAGATAGCTGGGGCGGAGGGGAAGAGACCCAGTACTTC.

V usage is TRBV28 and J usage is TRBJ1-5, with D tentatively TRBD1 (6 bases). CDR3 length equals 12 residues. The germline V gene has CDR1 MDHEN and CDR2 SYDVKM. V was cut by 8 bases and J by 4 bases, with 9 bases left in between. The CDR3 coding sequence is TGTGCCAGCGAGGGGGAAAATCAGCCCCAGCATTTT. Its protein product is CASEGENQPQHF.

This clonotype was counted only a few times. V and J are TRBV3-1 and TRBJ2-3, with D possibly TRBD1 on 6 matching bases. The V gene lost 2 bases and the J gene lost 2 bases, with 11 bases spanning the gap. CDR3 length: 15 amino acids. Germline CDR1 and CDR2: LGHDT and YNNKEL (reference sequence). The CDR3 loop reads CASSQSGQSTDTQYF. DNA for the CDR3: TGTGCCAGCAGCCAATCAGGACAGTCCACAGATACGCAGTATTTT.

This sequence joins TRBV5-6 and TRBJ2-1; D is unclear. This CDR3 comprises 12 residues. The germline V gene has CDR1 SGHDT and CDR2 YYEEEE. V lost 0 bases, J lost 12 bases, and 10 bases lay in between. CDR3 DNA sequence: TGTGCCAGCAGCTTGGGGCAGGAAATGCAGTTCTTC. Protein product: CASSLGQEMQFF.

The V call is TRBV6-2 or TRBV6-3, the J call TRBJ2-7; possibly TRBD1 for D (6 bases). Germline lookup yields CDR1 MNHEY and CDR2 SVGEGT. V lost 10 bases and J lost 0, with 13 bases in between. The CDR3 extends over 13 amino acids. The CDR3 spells CATTGQISYEQYF. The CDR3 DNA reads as TGTGCCACCACCGGACAGATCTCCTACGAGCAGTACTTC.

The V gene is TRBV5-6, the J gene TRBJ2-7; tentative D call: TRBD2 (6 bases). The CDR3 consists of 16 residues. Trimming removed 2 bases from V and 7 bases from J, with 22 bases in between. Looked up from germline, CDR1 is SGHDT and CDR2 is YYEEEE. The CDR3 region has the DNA TGTGCCAGCAGCTTACCAGGAGGGAAGTATAACAATGAGCAGTACTTC. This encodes CASSLPGGKYNNEQYF.